This T cell receptor beta chain is drawn from a study of breast tumors, draining lymph nodes, adjacent tissues. Study-wide results and caveats: Luminal-like breast cancer showed significantly greater tumor-nontumor repertoire similarity than basal-like breast cancer did. Tumor T cell lymph node origin was a supported hypothesis, not proven. Compared with lymph nodes, tumors were less diverse; compared with nontumor tissue, more.

The lymph nodes were axillary draining lymph nodes from breast cancer patients. The sample holds one count of this clonotype. Its antigen is as yet unknown. TCRdb re-called the multiplex PCR reads with MiXCR, one entry per CDR3 protein. Of 200,000 to 250,000 distinct CDR3 sequences in the sample, less than 45% were seen once. Sequenced material: axillary lymph node tissue. The TCR sequence derives from a female donor with breast cancer. Some clones in this sample may be carry-over from other donors' samples.

CDR3 in amino acids: CASSPAGTGGEKLFF. The CDR3 coding sequence is TGTGCCAGCAGTCCTGCCGGGACCGGTGGTGAAAAACTGTTTTTT. The chain recombines TRBV9 with TRBJ1-4; TRBD1 might be the D (5 bases). Germline V CDR1 and CDR2: SGDLS, YYNGEE. The CDR3 spans 15 residues. Trimming removed 5 bases at V and 7 bases at J, with 18 bases between.